The source of this TCR beta chain is a study of blood T cell repertoires in COVID-19. The overall study: Material from acute and convalescent COVID-19 was sourced from the United States, Italy and Spain. PBMCs, B-cell-depleted T cells, or T cells were the source of the cDNA or gDNA that made up the material.

In the original analysis: How many nucleated cells were present was estimated from reference gene primer amplification. Assay: immunoSEQ multiplex PCR; the TCRdb copy retains only in-frame clones and omits some. The DNA gave D and trimming, while V, J and clone size come from that table. This table holds 200,000 to 250,000 clones, more than 75% found once. Trimming removed 5 bases at V and 0 bases at J, with 13 bases between. The CDR3 consists of 15 residues. Germline assignment: CDR1 SEHNR and CDR2 FQNEAQ (reference sequence). The material sequenced was peripheral blood. The sequence was collected from a middle-aged man with active or convalescent COVID-19. The chain joins TRBV7-9 to TRBJ1-1; maybe TRBD1 (6 bases). The DNA for the CDR3 is TGTGCCAGCAGCGGTCTGGCAGGGGTGAACACTGAAGCTTTCTTT. Protein: CASSGLAGVNTEAFF.